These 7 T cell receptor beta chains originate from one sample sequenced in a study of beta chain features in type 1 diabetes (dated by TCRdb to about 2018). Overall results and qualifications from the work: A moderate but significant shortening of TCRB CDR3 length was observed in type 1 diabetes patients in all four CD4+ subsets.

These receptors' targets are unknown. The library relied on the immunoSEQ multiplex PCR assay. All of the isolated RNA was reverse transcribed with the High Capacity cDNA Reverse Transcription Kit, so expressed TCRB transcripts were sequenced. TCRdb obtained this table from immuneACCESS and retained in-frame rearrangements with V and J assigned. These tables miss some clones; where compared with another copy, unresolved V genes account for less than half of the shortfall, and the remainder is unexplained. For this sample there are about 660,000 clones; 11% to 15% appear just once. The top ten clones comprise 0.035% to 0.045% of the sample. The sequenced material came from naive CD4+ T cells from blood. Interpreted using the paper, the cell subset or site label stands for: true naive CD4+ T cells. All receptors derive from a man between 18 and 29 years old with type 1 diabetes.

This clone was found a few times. Here the CDR3 DNA reads TGTGCCAGCAGCCCTGGGACCGGGGACCGGTACCTCGGGCAGTATTTT. Translated, it gives CASSPGTGDRYLGQYF. V gene TRBV5-4 combines with J gene TRBJ2-3; D might be TRBD1 or TRBD2, each matching 5 bases. V was cut by 4 bases and J by 11 bases, with 26 bases left in between. This CDR3 comprises 16 residues. The germline gives CDR1 SGHNT, CDR2 YYREEE (reference sequence).

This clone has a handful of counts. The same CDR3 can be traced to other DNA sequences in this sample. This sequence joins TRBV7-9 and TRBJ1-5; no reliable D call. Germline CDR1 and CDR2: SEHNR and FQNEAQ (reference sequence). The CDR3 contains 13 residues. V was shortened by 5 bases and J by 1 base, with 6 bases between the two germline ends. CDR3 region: CASSPGSNQPQHF. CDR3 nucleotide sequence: TGTGCCAGCAGCCCGGGGAGCAATCAGCCCCAGCATTTT. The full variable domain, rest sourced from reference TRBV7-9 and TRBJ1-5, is DTGVSQNPRHKITKRGQNVTFRCDPISEHNRLYWYRQTLGQGPEFLTYFQNEAQLEKSRLLSDRFSAERPKGSFSTLEIQRTEQGDSAMYLCASSPGSNQPQHFGDGTRLSIL.

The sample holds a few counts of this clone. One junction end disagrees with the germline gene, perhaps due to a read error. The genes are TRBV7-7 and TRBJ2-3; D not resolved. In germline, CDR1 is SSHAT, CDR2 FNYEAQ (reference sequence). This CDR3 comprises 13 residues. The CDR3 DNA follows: TGTGCTAGCAGCTTAGGCCTTGGTGATACGCAGTATTTT. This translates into CASSLGLGDTQYF.

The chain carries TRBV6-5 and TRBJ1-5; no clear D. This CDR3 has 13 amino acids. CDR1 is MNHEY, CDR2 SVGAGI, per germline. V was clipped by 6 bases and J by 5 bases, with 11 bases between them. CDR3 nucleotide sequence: TGTGCCAGCAGAATACACAAGGATCAGCCCCAGCATTTT. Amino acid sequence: CASRIHKDQPQHF.

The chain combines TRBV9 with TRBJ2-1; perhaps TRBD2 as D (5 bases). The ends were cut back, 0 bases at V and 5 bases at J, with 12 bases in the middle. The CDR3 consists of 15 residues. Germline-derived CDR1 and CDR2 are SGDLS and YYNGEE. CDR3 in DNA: TGTGCCAGCAGCGTAGGAAGCGGCAAACACAATGAGCAGTTCTTC. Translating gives CASSVGSGKHNEQFF.

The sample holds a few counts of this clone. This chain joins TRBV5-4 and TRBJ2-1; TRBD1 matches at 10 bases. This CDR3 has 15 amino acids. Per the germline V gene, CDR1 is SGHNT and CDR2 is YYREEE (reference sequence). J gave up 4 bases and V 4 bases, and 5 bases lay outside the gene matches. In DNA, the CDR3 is TGTGCCAGCAGCCAGACAGGGGGCCATTACAATGAGCAGTTCTTC. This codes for CASSQTGGHYNEQFF.

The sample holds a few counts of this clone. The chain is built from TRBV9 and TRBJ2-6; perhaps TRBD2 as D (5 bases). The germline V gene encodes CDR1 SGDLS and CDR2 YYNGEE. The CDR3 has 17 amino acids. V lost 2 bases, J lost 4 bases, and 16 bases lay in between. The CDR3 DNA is TGTGCCAGCAGCGTCCGGACTCCGACCACCGGGGCCAACGTCCTGACTTTC. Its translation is CASSVRTPTTGANVLTF.